The rows below give T cell receptor beta chains drawn from one sample of a study of cytomegalovirus exposure and HLA in healthy donors. Sequenced by immunoSEQ multiplex PCR; TCRdb stores in-frame clones only, minus some. The table records about 120,000 clones, around 88% of them present only once. The specimen was PBMCs. Every receptor here comes from a man between 18 and 29 years old in good health and CMV-seronegative. Both conserved end residues are part of each CDR3. D genes are given only for firm matches.

-	TRBV11-1	15	TRBJ1-1	CASSLVSKGYTEAFF	TGTGCCAGCAGCTTAGTGTCGAAGGGGTACACTGAAGCTTTCTTT
-	TRBV7-7	15	TRBJ2-2	CASSPSSDNTGELFF	TGTGCCAGCAGCCCATCTAGCGACAACACCGGGGAGCTGTTTTTT
-	TRBV11-2	12	TRBJ2-4	CASSRGTNIQYF	TGTGCCAGCAGCCGCGGCACGAACATTCAGTACTTC
TRBD1	TRBV7-8	14	TRBJ1-1	CASSLRQGYTEAFF	TGTGCCAGCAGCTTACGACAGGGGTACACTGAAGCTTTCTTT
TRBD1	TRBV7-2	16	TRBJ2-1	CASSPRQGRPPNEQFF	TGTGCCAGCAGCCCAAGACAGGGAAGACCGCCCAATGAGCAGTTCTTC
-	TRBV28	14	TRBJ1-1	CALQGGSDKTEAFF	TGTGCCCTCCAGGGCGGGAGTGACAAGACTGAAGCTTTCTTT
TRBD1	TRBV7-7	17	TRBJ2-7	CASSQTGGHHNTYEQYF	TGTGCCAGCAGCCAGACAGGGGGCCATCATAATACCTACGAGCAGTACTTC
-	TRBV20-1	11	TRBJ2-7	CSTGDLYEQYF	TGCAGTACGGGAGACCTATACGAGCAGTACTTC
TRBD1	TRBV14	16	TRBJ2-7	CASSQDRGLSLREQYF	TGTGCCAGCAGCCAAGATAGGGGGCTTTCCCTTCGCGAGCAGTACTTC
-	TRBV6-4	15	TRBJ1-5	CASSEVGGSNQPQHF	TGTGCCAGCAGTGAGGTGGGGGGTAGCAATCAGCCCCAGCATTTT
TRBD1	TRBV28	15	TRBJ2-7	CASSPETGLSYEQYF	TGTGCCAGCAGTCCGGAGACAGGGTTATCCTACGAGCAGTACTTC